These 28 T cell receptor beta chains came from one sample sequenced in a study of blood T cell repertoires in COVID-19. Libraries were prepared by immunoSEQ multiplex PCR; TCRdb keeps only in-frame clonotypes and omits some of them. The table lists around 40,000 clones, roughly 87% of them singletons. Sequencing was performed on peripheral blood. The source is a man aged 55-75 years with COVID-19, enrolled during active disease.

This rearrangement joins TRBV4-1 to TRBJ2-5; 8 nucleotides agree with TRBD1. CDR1 MGHRA and CDR2 YSYEKL come from the germline V gene. The trim removed 5 bases at V and 7 bases at J, leaving 9 bases unmatched. This CDR3 is 14 amino acids long. Here the CDR3 reads CASSYRDGQGTQYF. The CDR3 nucleotides read TGCGCCAGCAGCTACCGGGACGGACAGGGGACCCAGTACTTC.

V is TRBV28 and J is TRBJ2-6; 7 positions agree with TRBD1. J was trimmed by 0 bases and V by 6 bases; bases with no gene match: 5. From germline, CDR1 is MDHEN and CDR2 SYDVKM. The CDR3 is 16 residues long. CDR3 in DNA: TGTGCCAGCAGCAAAACAGGGGACTCTGGGGCCAACGTCCTGACTTTC. Amino acid sequence: CASSKTGDSGANVLTF.

Worth noting for this clone: Germline is not matched at one junction end, which may reflect a read error. The CDR3 DNA follows: TGTGCCAGCAGCATAGGACAGGGGGTATACAATGAGCAGTTCTTC. This sequence encodes CASSIGQGVYNEQFF. J is TRBJ2-1 and V is TRBV13, with TRBD1 matching 10 bases. CDR1 is PRHDT and CDR2 is FYEKMQ in the germline V gene (reference sequence). This CDR3 has 15 residues.

The chain combines TRBV28 with TRBJ2-5, with D possibly being TRBD1 (6 bases). The CDR3 spans 14 residues. Trimming removed 6 bases at V and 2 bases at J, with 13 bases between. Germline-derived CDR1 and CDR2 are MDHEN and SYDVKM. CDR3 DNA sequence: TGTGCCAGCAGCTCGCCCGACAGGCAAGAGACCCAGTACTTC. It encodes CASSSPDRQETQYF. The variable domain in full, with the rest retrieved from reference TRBV28 and TRBJ2-5, is DVKVTQSSRYLVKRTGEKVFLECVQDMDHENMFWYRQDPGLGLRLIYFSYDVKMKEKGDIPEGYSVSREKKERFSLILESASTNQTSMYLCASSSPDRQETQYFGPGTRLLVL.

The chain employs TRBV4-1 and TRBJ2-1, with 8 bases identical to TRBD2. Germline CDR1 reads MGHRA; CDR2 reads YSYEKL. V shed 0 bases and J 6 bases; nucleotides not matched to a gene: 7. This CDR3 is 16 amino acids long. Here the CDR3 reads CASSQDAREVPNEQFF. CDR3 bases: TGCGCCAGCAGCCAAGATGCGCGGGAGGTGCCCAATGAGCAGTTCTTC.

The chain recombines TRBV14 with TRBJ2-7; 11 nucleotides agree with TRBD2. Germline CDR1 SGHDN, CDR2 FVKESK. V trimming: 2 bases; J trimming: 6 bases; junction bases outside the gene matches: 6. The CDR3 contains 15 residues. The CDR3 reads CASSQIGLAGSEQYF. The CDR3 DNA sequence: TGTGCCAGCAGCCAAATCGGACTAGCGGGTAGCGAGCAGTACTTC.

The chain employs TRBV6-2 or TRBV6-3 and TRBJ2-1; perhaps TRBD1 as D (6 bases). V was trimmed by 5 bases and J by 8 bases, leaving 7 bases between them. Germline CDR1 MNHEY, CDR2 SVGEGT. This CDR3 is built from 11 residues. The DNA of the CDR3 is TGTGCCAGCAGTGAGGGGGATGAGCAGTTCTTC. This codes for CASSEGDEQFF.

This clone appeared a few times. J is TRBJ1-2 and V is TRBV5-1, with D possibly matching TRBD1 (6 bases). The V gene's germline CDR1 is SGHRS and CDR2 YFSETQ. Trimming cost V 4 bases and J 8 bases, with 12 bases left between them. The CDR3 has 12 amino acids. CDR3 residues: CASSQDRTGYTF. In nucleotides, the CDR3 is TGCGCCAGCAGCCAAGACAGGACAGGCTACACCTTC.

The genes are TRBV5-1 and TRBJ1-6, with 7 bases fitting TRBD1. The CDR3 consists of 14 residues. Germline trimming cut 0 bases from V and 10 bases from J; bases unmatched to any gene: 4. Germline loops: CDR1 SGHRS, CDR2 YFSETQ. The CDR3 reads CASSLDTGDSPLHF. The CDR3 DNA follows: TGCGCCAGCAGCTTGGATACAGGGGACTCACCCCTCCACTTT.

The chain employs TRBV5-1 and TRBJ1-1; 7 nucleotides agree with TRBD1. CDR1 and CDR2 (germline): SGHRS, YFSETQ. V lost 4 bases and J lost 6; bases outside the gene matches: 9. The CDR3 has 14 amino acids. The DNA for the CDR3 is TGCGCCAGCAGCGAAAGACAGGGTGGCGCTGAAGCTTTCTTT. Translation gives CASSERQGGAEAFF.

This chain links TRBV30 with TRBJ1-5; 7 bases agree with TRBD1. The V gene's germline CDR1 is GTSNPN and CDR2 SVGIG (reference sequence). The CDR3 totals 14 residues. V dropped 5 bases and J dropped 4; count of bases not matched to a gene: 8. The CDR3 is CAWGLGQRNQPQHF. CDR3 nucleotide sequence: TGTGCCTGGGGACTGGGACAGCGAAATCAGCCCCAGCATTTT.

The chain combines TRBV6-1 with TRBJ2-1; 7 nucleotides match TRBD2. Germline V gene data show CDR1 as MNHNS and CDR2 as SASEGT. The ends lost 4 bases at V and 7 bases at J; junction bases unmatched: 13. The CDR3 contains 16 residues. This CDR3 reads CASSGNREGRGNEQFF. The CDR3 nucleotides are TGTGCCAGCAGTGGGAATAGGGAGGGCCGGGGGAATGAGCAGTTCTTC.

V gene TRBV7-7 combines with J gene TRBJ2-3; D perhaps matches TRBD2 (5 bases). Germline loops: CDR1 SSHAT, CDR2 FNYEAQ (reference sequence). The CDR3 is 16 residues long. Trimming took off 5 bases at V and 1 base at J, with 16 bases between the two ends. The DNA for the CDR3 is TGTGCCAGCAGCCCCCGGGGAGCGGCAGGCACAGATACGCAGTATTTT. This gives the protein CASSPRGAAGTDTQYF.

This clone came up a few times. The chain uses TRBV24-1 and TRBJ1-2; 8 positions match TRBD1. This CDR3 comprises 16 residues. The germline CDR1 and CDR2 sequences are KGHDR and SFDVKD. With V trimmed by 3 bases and J by 4 bases, 9 bases remained unmatched. CDR3 amino acids: CATSDPRTGSVYGYTF. CDR3 DNA: TGTGCCACCAGTGATCCCCGGACAGGGTCCGTCTATGGCTACACCTTC.

The rearrangement joins TRBV4-3 to TRBJ2-2; TRBD2 aligns across 7 bases. Trimming cost V 0 bases and J 0 bases; bases outside gene matches: 10. The CDR3 loop spans 19 amino acids. Germline CDR1 LGHNA, CDR2 YSLEER. The CDR3 loop is CASSQDQVRLAANTGELFF. For the CDR3, the DNA is TGCGCCAGCAGCCAAGATCAAGTAAGGCTAGCGGCGAACACCGGGGAGCTGTTTTTT.

Here the CDR3 reads CASNKRGVAGNEQFF. The DNA of the CDR3 is TGTGCCAGTAACAAAAGGGGGGTAGCGGGGAATGAGCAGTTCTTC. The chain combines TRBV19 with TRBJ2-1; 8 positions match TRBD2. Per the germline V gene, CDR1 is LNHDA and CDR2 is SQIVND (reference sequence). The CDR3 length is 15 residues. The J segment lost 7 bases and the V segment lost 7 bases, leaving 12 bases of the junction unmatched.

J is TRBJ2-5 and V is TRBV9, with 10 bases identical to TRBD2. The CDR3 extends over 18 amino acids. Germline CDR1 SGDLS, CDR2 YYNGEE. The V segment lost 1 base and the J segment 2 bases; nucleotides outside the gene matches: 11. CDR3 sequence (DNA): TGTGCCAGCAGCGTAAGGTCTAGCGGGAGAGGCTGGCAAGAGACCCAGTACTTC. Its translation is CASSVRSSGRGWQETQYF.

This sequence joins TRBV28 and TRBJ2-7; D is perhaps TRBD2 (6 bases). Germline CDR1 is MDHEN and CDR2 is SYDVKM. CDR3 length: 15 amino acids. The V end was cut by 8 bases, the J end by 3 bases, with 20 bases between. CDR3 residues: CASRERGGANYEQYF. The CDR3 nucleotides read TGTGCCAGCCGAGAGAGAGGCGGGGCAAACTACGAGCAGTACTTC.

The rearrangement uses TRBV14 and TRBJ1-2; no firm D call. The CDR3 contains 13 residues. Trimming took 4 bases from V and 2 from J, leaving 8 bases between them. CDR1 is SGHDN and CDR2 is FVKESK in the germline V gene. The CDR3 protein is CASSLQQNYGYTF. DNA of the CDR3: TGTGCCAGCAGCCTTCAACAAAACTATGGCTACACCTTC.

This chain links TRBV7-2 with TRBJ2-5, with TRBD2 matching over 14 bases. CDR1 SGHTA and CDR2 FQGNSA come from the germline V gene. This CDR3 spans 19 amino acids. V shed 5 bases, J shed 2 bases, and the junction held 13 bases outside the gene matches. The CDR3 coding sequence is TGTGCCAGCAGCCCGGGCCCGGGACTAGCGGGAGAAAAACAAGAGACCCAGTACTTC. This gives the protein CASSPGPGLAGEKQETQYF.

This chain joins TRBV27 and TRBJ2-7; TRBD2 aligns across 12 bases. Germline CDR1 is MNHEY and CDR2 is SMNVEV (reference sequence). The CDR3 sequence is 18 residues long. The J segment lost 5 bases and the V segment lost 5 bases, leaving 16 bases of the junction unmatched. CDR3 coding DNA: TGTGCCAGCAGTCTGTCCCTAGCGGGAGGGCCAAATTACCACGAGCAGTACTTC. Translating gives CASSLSLAGGPNYHEQYF.

The V gene is TRBV9, the J gene TRBJ2-7, with D maybe TRBD1 (6 bases). Germline V gives CDR1 SGDLS, CDR2 YYNGEE. V was cut by 3 bases and J by 6 bases, with 16 bases left in between. CDR3 length: 14 residues. The CDR3 DNA reads as TGTGCCAGCAGCGAAGGTCTTAGGGGGTCCGAGCAGTACTTC. Translated, it gives CASSEGLRGSEQYF.

The V and J genes are TRBV28 and TRBJ2-5; 9 positions match TRBD2. The CDR3 extends over 14 amino acids. Germline CDR1 MDHEN, CDR2 SYDVKM. V shed 6 bases and J 4 bases; nucleotides not matched to a gene: 6. CDR3 DNA sequence: TGTGCCAGCAGGATTAGCGGGAGAGGAGAGACCCAGTACTTC. This gives the protein CASRISGRGETQYF.

The V call is TRBV7-2, the J call TRBJ1-5, with D perhaps TRBD1 (5 bases). V was trimmed by 3 bases and J by 3 bases, leaving 12 bases between them. CDR1 SGHTA and CDR2 FQGNSA come from the germline V gene. The length of the CDR3 is 15 residues. The CDR3 nucleotides read TGTGCCAGCAGCTTCAGGAGGGACCCCAATCAGCCCCAGCATTTT. Protein: CASSFRRDPNQPQHF. Full variable domain (remainder filled in from reference TRBV7-2 and TRBJ1-5): GAGVSQSPSNKVTEKGKDVELRCDPISGHTALYWYRQSLGQGLEFLIYFQGNSAPDKSGLPSDRFSAERTGGSVSTLTIQRTQQEDSAVYLCASSFRRDPNQPQHFGDGTRLSIL.

The V and J genes are TRBV27 and TRBJ2-5; a possible D gene is TRBD1 (7 bases). Germline loops: CDR1 MNHEY, CDR2 SMNVEV (reference sequence). CDR3 length: 15 amino acids. The V end lost 1 base, the J end lost 2 bases, and 11 bases lay between the germline ends. This chain's CDR3 is CASSLYPGGQETQYF. CDR3 sequence (DNA): TGTGCCAGCAGTTTATACCCAGGGGGGCAAGAGACCCAGTACTTC.

This chain connects TRBV5-4 to TRBJ2-7; TRBD1 agrees at 7 bases. Germline V lookup: CDR1 SGHNT, CDR2 YYREEE (reference sequence). CDR3 size: 15 residues. J lost 2 bases, V lost 1 base, and 6 bases had no gene match. CDR3 DNA sequence: TGTGCCAGCAGCTTGTTACAGGGGAACGCCTACGAGCAGTACTTC. Translating it yields CASSLLQGNAYEQYF.

This chain uses TRBV7-2 with TRBJ2-1; tentatively, D is TRBD1 (5 bases). Trimming took 2 bases from V and 8 from J, leaving 7 bases between them. This CDR3 region has 12 residues. CDR1 is SGHTA, CDR2 FQGNSA, per germline. The CDR3 nucleotides are TGTGCCAGCAGCTTAACAGGACATGAGCAGTTCTTC. It specifies CASSLTGHEQFF.

The J gene is TRBJ1-2, the V gene TRBV2, with D unresolved. V lost 3 bases to trimming and J lost 4 bases, with 9 bases between them. The germline CDR1 and CDR2 sequences are SNHLY and FYNNEI. The CDR3 is 13 amino acids. CDR3 sequence reads: CASSDEKFYGYTF. CDR3 bases: TGTGCCAGCAGTGACGAGAAATTCTATGGCTACACCTTC. The full variable domain, its missing parts supplied by reference TRBV2 and TRBJ1-2, is EPEVTQTPSHQVTQMGQEVILRCVPISNHLYFYWYRQILGQKVEFLVSFYNNEISEKSEIFDDQFSVERPDGSNFTLKIRSTKLEDSAMYFCASSDEKFYGYTFGSGTRLTVV.